This T cell receptor beta chain derives from a study of blood T cells in healthy people across ages. Findings and caveats of the study: Long-lived donors carried more naive CD4+ cells and greater diversity than aged donors. Lack of knowledge of donor CMV status possibly confounded expanded clonotype changes.

Together with a sample-barcoded 5' primer, a J-beta primer mix was included in a second PCR lasting about 7 to 11 cycles. MiXCR, applied by TCRdb to the 5' RACE reads, yields one record per CDR3 protein. The table shows fewer than 1 million distinct CDR3 sequences, with 40% to 50% occurring only once. Isolation recovered at least 7 million PBMCs from every sample. A word on this clonotype: Its antigen is unknown.

CDR1 SGHAT and CDR2 FQNNGV come from the germline V gene. CDR3 length: 15 residues. Germline trimming cut 6 bases from V and 3 bases from J; bases unmatched to any gene: 10. The rearrangement joins TRBV11-2 to TRBJ2-5; 7 bases fit TRBD2. Sequencing input: blood. This TCR came from a man aged 55 to 69 in good health. The CDR3 here is CASSYLGGGEETQYF. DNA for the CDR3: TGTGCCAGCAGTTATCTTGGCGGGGGAGAAGAGACCCAGTACTTC. The complete variable domain, with remaining parts taken from reference TRBV11-2 and TRBJ2-5, reads EAGVAQSPRYKIIEKRQSVAFWCNPISGHATLYWYQQILGQGPKLLIQFQNNGVVDDSQLPKDRFSAERLKGVDSTLKIQPAKLEDSAVYLCASSYLGGGEETQYFGPGTRLLVL.